This T cell receptor beta chain was found in a study of human T cells and chemical hapten exposure. This clonotype was counted many times. The V gene's germline CDR1 is SGHKS and CDR2 YYEKEE (reference sequence). The V end was cut by 4 bases, the J end by 0 bases, with 8 bases between. The CDR3 covers 14 residues. Regarding time point: healthy volunteer bleed at 6 weeks. The template was total RNA from unfractionated whole blood. TCRdb redid the calling of the RACE reads with MiXCR, one entry per CDR3 protein. The sample carries 30,000 to 40,000 distinct CDR3 sequences, around 5.5% recorded once. The sequence was collected from a human donor in good health. Some clones in this sample may be carry-over from other donors' samples. The chain uses TRBV5-5 and TRBJ2-1; perhaps TRBD2 as D (5 bases). The sequenced sample consisted of whole blood. CDR3 sequence: CASSGGPSYNEQFF. CDR3 nucleotide sequence: TGTGCCAGCAGCGGCGGGCCCTCCTACAATGAGCAGTTCTTC.